These T cell receptor beta chains were read from a single sample in a study of blood T cell repertoires in COVID-19. Sequencing used immunoSEQ multiplex PCR; TCRdb keeps in-frame clones, though not all of them. Of 450,000 to 500,000 clones detected, roughly 87% appear once; the ten largest clones hold around 0.64%. The specimen sequenced was PBMCs or T cells enriched from blood (not recorded which). These receptor sequences come from a woman under 30 who had recovered from COVID-19. The conserved cysteine and the conserved F or W are not part of the CDR3 here. A D gene is named only where the DNA matches it firmly. The listing skips clone size in some rows; elsewhere it reads once, few, many or a size class.

TRBV12-5	-	TRBJ1-1	-	ASGPGRNTEAF
TRBV6-5	-	TRBJ1-2	-	ASSLIVPPVGYT
TRBV19	-	TRBJ2-7	-	ASTDTDSEQY
TRBV2	few	TRBJ2-5	TRBD2	ASSEGGGAGETQY
TRBV16	-	TRBJ1-6	TRBD1	ASSPGGDRGDSPLH
TRBV19	-	TRBJ1-1	TRBD1	ASLRGTGLWSTEAF
TRBV5-1	-	TRBJ1-1	-	ASSLAGWETEAF
TRBV23-1	-	TRBJ1-2	TRBD1	ASSPTGNDNGYT
TRBV27	-	TRBJ1-2	-	ASSFLPVGASYGYT
TRBV19	-	TRBJ2-7	TRBD2	ASSRVAGLREIEQY
TRBV5-6	-	TRBJ1-2	TRBD1	ASSLGTGGWKGYT